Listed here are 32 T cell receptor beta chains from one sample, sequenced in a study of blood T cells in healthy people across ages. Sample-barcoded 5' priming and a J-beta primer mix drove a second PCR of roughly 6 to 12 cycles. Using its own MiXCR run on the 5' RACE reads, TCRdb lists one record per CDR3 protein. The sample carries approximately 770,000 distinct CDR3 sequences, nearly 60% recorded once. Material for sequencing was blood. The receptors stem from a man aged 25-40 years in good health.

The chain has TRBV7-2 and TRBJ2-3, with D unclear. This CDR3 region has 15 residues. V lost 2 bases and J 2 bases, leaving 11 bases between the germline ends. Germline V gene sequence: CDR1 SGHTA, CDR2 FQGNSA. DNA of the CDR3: TGTGCCAGCAGCTTATCGGGTTTTTCCACAGATACGCAGTATTTT. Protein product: CASSLSGFSTDTQYF.

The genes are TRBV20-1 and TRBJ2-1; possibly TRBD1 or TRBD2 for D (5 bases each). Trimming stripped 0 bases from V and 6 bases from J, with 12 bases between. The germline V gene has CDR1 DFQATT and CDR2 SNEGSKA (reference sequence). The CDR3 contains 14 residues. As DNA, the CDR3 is TGCAGTGCTAGAGATCGGGGCTACCTCAATGAGCAGTTCTTC. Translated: CSARDRGYLNEQFF.

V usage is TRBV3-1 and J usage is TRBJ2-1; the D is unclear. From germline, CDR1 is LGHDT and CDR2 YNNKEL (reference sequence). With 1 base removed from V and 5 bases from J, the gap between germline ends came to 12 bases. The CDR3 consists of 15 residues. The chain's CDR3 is CASSQARSDNNEQFF. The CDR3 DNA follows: TGTGCCAGCAGCCAAGCCAGGTCGGATAACAATGAGCAGTTCTTC.

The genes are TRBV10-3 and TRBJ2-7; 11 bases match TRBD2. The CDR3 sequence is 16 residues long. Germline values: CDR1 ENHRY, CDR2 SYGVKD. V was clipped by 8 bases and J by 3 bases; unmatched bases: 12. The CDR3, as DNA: TGTGCCATCGGGTTCCTAGCGGGAGGTCGCGACTACGAGCAGTACTTC. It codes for CAIGFLAGGRDYEQYF.

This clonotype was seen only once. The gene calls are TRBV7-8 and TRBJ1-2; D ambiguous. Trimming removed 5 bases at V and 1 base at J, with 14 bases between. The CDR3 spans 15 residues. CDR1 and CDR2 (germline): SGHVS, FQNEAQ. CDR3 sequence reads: CASSPRRQNNYGYTF. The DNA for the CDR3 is TGTGCCAGCAGCCCCCGACGGCAGAATAACTATGGCTACACCTTC.

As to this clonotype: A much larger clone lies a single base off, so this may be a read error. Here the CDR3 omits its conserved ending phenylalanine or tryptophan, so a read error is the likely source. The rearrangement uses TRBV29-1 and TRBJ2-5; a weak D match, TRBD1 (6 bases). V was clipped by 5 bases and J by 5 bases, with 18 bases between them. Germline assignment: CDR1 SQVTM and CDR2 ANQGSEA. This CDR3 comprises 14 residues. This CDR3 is CSVSTGDTWETQYS. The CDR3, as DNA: TGCAGCGTTTCTACCGGGGACACCTGGGAGACCCAGTACTCC.

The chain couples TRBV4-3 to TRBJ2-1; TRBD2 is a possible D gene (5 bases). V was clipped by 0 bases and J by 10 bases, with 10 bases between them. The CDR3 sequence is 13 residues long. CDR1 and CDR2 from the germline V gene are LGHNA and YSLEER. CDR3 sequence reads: CASSQEGSLEQFF. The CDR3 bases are TGCGCCAGCAGCCAAGAGGGGAGTCTCGAGCAGTTCTTC.

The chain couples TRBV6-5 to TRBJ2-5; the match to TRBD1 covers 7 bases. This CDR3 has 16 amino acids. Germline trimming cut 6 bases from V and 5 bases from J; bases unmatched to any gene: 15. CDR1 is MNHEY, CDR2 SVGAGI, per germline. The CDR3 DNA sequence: TGTGCCAGCAGGCCCGGAATGACAGGGACGGTGGAGACCCAGTACTTC. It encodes CASRPGMTGTVETQYF.

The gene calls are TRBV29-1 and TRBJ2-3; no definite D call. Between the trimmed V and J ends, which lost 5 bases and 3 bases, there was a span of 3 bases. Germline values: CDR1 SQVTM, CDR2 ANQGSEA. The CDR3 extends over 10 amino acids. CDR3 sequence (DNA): TGCAGCGTTTTTACAGATACGCAGTATTTT. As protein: CSVFTDTQYF.

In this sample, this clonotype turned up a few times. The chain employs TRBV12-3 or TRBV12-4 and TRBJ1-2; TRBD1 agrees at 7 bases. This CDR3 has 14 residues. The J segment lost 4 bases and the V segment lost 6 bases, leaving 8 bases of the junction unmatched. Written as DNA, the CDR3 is TGTGCCAGCAGCCCACAGGGGCTTGGCTATGGCTACACCTTC. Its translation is CASSPQGLGYGYTF.

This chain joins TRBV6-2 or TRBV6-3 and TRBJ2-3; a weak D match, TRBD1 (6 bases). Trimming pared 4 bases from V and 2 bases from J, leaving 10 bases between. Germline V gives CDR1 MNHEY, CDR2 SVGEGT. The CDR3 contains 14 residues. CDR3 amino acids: CASSSPGHTDTQYF. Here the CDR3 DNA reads TGTGCCAGCAGTTCCCCGGGACACACAGATACGCAGTATTTT.

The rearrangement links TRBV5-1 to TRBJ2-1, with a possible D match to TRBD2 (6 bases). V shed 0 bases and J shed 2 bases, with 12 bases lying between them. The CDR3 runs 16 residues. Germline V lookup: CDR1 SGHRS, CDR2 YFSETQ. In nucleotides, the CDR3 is TGCGCCAGCAGCTTGGAGCTAGCGCTAGCCTACAATGAGCAGTTCTTC. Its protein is CASSLELALAYNEQFF.

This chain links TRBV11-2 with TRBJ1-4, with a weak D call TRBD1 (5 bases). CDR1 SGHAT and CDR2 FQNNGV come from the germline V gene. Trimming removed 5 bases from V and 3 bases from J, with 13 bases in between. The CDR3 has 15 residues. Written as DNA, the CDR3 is TGTGCCAGCAGCCCCACAGGAGCCTCTAATGAAAAACTGTTTTTT. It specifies CASSPTGASNEKLFF.

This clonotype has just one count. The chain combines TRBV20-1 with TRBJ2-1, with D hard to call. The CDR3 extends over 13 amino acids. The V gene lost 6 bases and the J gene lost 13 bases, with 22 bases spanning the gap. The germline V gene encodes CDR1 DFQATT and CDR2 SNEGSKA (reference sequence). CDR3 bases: TGCAGTGCCCTAGGGCCCCCCACAGAGACCCAGTTCTTC. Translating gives CSALGPPTETQFF.

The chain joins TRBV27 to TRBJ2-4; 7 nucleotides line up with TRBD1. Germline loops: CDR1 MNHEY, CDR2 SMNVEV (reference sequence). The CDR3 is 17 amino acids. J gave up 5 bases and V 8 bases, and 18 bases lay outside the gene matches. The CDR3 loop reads CASHLRGPRGSQNIQYF. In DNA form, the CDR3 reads TGTGCCAGCCATCTGAGGGGGCCGAGGGGTAGCCAAAACATTCAGTACTTC.

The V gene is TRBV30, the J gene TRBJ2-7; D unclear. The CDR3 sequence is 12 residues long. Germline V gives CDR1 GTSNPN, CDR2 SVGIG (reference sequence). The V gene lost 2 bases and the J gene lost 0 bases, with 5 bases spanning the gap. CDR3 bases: TGTGCCTGGAGTATTGGCTCCTACGAGCAGTACTTC. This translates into CAWSIGSYEQYF.

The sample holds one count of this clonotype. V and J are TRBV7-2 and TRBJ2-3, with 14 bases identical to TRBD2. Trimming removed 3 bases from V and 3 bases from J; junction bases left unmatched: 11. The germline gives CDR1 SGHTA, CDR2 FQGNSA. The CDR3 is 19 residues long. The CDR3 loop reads CASSFRGRLAGGLTDTQYF. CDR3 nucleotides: TGTGCCAGCAGCTTCCGTGGGAGACTAGCGGGGGGGCTGACAGATACGCAGTATTTT.

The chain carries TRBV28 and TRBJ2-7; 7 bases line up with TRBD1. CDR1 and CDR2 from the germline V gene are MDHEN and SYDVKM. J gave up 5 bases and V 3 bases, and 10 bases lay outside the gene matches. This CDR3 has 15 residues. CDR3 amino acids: CASSFQTGQADEQYF. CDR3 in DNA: TGTGCCAGCAGTTTCCAAACCGGACAGGCGGACGAGCAGTACTTC.

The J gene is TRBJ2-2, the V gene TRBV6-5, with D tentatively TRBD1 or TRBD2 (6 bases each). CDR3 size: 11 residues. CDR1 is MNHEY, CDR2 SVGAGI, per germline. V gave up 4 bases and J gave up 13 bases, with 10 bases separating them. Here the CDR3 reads CASSSGAGLFF. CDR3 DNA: TGTGCCAGCAGTTCGGGGGCGGGGCTGTTTTTT.

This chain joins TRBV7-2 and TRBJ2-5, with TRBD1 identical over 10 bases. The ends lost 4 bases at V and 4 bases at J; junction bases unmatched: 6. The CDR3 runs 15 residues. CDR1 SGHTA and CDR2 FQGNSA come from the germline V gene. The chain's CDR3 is CASSSGTGARETQYF. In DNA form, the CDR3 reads TGTGCCAGCAGCTCCGGGACAGGGGCAAGAGAGACCCAGTACTTC.

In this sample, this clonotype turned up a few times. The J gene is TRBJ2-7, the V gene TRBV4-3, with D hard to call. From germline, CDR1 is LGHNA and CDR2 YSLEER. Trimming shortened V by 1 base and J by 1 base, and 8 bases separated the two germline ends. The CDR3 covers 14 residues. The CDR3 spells CASSQAAGSYEQYF. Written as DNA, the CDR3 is TGCGCCAGCAGCCAAGCCGCAGGTTCCTACGAGCAGTACTTC.

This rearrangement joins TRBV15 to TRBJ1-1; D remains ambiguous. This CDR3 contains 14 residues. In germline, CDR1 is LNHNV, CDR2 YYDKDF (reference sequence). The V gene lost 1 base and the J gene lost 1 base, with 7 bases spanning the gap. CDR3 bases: TGTGCCACCAGCAGAGCTACAGCGAACACTGAAGCTTTCTTT. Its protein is CATSRATANTEAFF.

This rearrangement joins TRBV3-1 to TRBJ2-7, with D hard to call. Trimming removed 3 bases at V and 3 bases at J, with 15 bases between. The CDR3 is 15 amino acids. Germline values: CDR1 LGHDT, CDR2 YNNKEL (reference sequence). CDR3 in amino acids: CASSHGRGGFYEQYF. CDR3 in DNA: TGTGCCAGCAGCCACGGCCGAGGCGGATTCTACGAGCAGTACTTC.

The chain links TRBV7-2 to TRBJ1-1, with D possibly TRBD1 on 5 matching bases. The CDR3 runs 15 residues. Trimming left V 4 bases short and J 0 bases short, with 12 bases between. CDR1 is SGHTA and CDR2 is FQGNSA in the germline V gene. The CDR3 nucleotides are TGTGCCAGCAGCTCGGGACCGCACTTGAACACTGAAGCTTTCTTT. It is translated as CASSSGPHLNTEAFF.

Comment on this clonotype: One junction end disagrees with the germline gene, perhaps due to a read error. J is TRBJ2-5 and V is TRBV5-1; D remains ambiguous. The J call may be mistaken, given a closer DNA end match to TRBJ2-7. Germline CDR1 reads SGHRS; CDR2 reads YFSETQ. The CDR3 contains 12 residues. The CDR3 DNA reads TGCGTCAGCAGCTCGTCGGGTGGCGAGCAGTACTTC. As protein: CVSSSSGGEQYF.

CDR3 sequence (DNA): TGCAGCGTTGAAAGTCGGCAGGGCACTAACTATGGCTACACCTTC. Protein product: CSVESRQGTNYGYTF. This chain links TRBV29-1 with TRBJ1-2; D might be TRBD1 (5 bases). Germline V lookup: CDR1 SQVTM, CDR2 ANQGSEA. The CDR3 contains 15 residues. V dropped 2 bases and J dropped 0 bases, with 13 bases sitting between them.

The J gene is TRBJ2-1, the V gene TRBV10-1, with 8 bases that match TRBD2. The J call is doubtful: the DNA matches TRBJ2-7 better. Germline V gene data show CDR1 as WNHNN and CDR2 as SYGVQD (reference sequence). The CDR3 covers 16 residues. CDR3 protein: CASISEPGLDLRGQYF. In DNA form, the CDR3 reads TGCGCCAGCATTAGCGAACCGGGACTAGACCTACGAGGGCAGTACTTC.

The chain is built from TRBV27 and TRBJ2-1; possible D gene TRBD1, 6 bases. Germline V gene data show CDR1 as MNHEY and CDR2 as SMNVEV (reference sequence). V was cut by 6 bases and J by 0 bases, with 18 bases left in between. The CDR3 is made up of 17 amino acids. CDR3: CASRPGQLPLSYNEQFF. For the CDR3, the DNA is TGTGCCAGCAGACCCGGACAGCTACCTCTCTCCTACAATGAGCAGTTCTTC.

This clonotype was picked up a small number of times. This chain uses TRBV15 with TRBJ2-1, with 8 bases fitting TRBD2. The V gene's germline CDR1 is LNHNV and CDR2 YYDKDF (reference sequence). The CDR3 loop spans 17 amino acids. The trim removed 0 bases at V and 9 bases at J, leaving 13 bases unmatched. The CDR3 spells CATSREDRASGQGEQFF. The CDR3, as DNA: TGTGCCACCAGCAGAGAGGACCGGGCTAGCGGGCAGGGTGAGCAGTTCTTC.

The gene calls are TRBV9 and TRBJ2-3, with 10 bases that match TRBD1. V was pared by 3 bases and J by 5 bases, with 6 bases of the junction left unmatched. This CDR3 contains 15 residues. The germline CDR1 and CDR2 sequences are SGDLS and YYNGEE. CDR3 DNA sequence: TGTGCCAGCAGCGCGAGACAGGGGGCTAAAGATACGCAGTATTTT. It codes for CASSARQGAKDTQYF.

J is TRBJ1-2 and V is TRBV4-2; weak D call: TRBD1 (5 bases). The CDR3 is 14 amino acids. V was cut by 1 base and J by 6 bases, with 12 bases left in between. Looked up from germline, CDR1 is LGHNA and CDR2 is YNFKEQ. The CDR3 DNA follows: TGTGCCAGCAGCCAAGGGGGAGGGGCTGATGGCTACACCTTC. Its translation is CASSQGGGADGYTF.

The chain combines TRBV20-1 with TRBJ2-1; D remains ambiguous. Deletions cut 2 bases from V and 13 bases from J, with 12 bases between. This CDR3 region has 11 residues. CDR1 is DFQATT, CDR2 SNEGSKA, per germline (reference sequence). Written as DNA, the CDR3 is TGCAGTGCTAGATTCTTGGAGACCCAGTTCTTC. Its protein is CSARFLETQFF.